The text below deals with one T cell receptor beta chain. This sample was taken from a study of blood T cell repertoires in COVID-19. About the study: Collection of acute and convalescent COVID-19 samples took place in the United States, Italy and Spain. The cDNA or gDNA used as material had been derived from T cells, B-cell-depleted T cells, or PBMCs.

Per the original data handling: Reference gene primer amplification yielded estimated nucleated cell counts. The method was immunoSEQ multiplex PCR; TCRdb's version includes in-frame clones alone and lacks a portion of them. The DNA was the basis for D and trimming; V, J and clone size are from that table. In the table there are 80,000 or so clones, 70% to 90% of which are singletons. Trimming stripped 7 bases from V and 5 bases from J, with 18 bases between. This CDR3 contains 14 residues. Germline V gene lookup returns CDR1 SEHNR and CDR2 FQNEAQ (reference sequence). Seattle patients were enrolled while actively infected and followed longitudinally.

Source material: peripheral blood. The V and J genes are TRBV7-9 and TRBJ2-7; possible D gene TRBD2, 7 bases. This receptor was obtained from a man aged 55 to 70 with COVID-19, enrolled during active disease. CDR3 DNA: TGTGCCAGCACCCAAGGGGGGGGCATACACGAGCAGTACTTC. As protein: CASTQGGGIHEQYF.